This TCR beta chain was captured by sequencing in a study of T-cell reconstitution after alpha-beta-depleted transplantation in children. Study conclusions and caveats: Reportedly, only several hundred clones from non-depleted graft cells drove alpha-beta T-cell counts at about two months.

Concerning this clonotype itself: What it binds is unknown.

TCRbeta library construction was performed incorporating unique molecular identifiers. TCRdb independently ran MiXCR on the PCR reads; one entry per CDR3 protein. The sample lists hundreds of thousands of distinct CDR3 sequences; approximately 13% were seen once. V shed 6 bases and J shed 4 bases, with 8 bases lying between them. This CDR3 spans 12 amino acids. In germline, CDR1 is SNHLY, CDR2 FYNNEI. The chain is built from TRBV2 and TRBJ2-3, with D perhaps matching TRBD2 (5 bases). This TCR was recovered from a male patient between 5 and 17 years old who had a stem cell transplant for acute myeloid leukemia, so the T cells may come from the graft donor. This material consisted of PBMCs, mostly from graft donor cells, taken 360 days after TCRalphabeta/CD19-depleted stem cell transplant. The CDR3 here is CASRLEPDTQYF. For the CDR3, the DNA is TGTGCCAGCAGACTAGAACCAGATACGCAGTATTTT.